This T cell receptor (beta chain) was identified during a study of PD-1 blockade in classical Hodgkin lymphoma. Looked up from germline, CDR1 is SGHDT and CDR2 is YYEEEE. The CDR3 totals 14 residues. With 4 bases removed from V and 8 bases from J, the gap between germline ends came to 15 bases. Assay used: immunoSEQ multiplex PCR; TCRdb lists only in-frame clones, some missing. The table records fewer than 8,000 clones, 73% of them present only once. Described time point: cycle 4 day 1 (C4D1), after six to seven weeks of nivolumab. Brentuximab vedotin exposure varied, and every patient relapsed after autologous stem cell transplantation. Magnetic depletion of non-target cells from thawed PBMCs yielded purified CD8+ T cells.

This rearrangement joins TRBV5-6 to TRBJ1-4, with D perhaps TRBD1 (5 bases). This material consisted of CD8+ T cells from blood, taken before the fourth cycle of nivolumab. The clonotype originates from a human donor with classical Hodgkin lymphoma. CDR3 sequence: CASSLAGDREKLFF. In DNA, the CDR3 is TGTGCCAGCAGCCTGGCGGGGGATCGGGAAAAACTGTTTTTT.